A single sample is the source of the 26 T cell receptor beta chains below, sequenced in a study of control samples from healthy donors and cancer patients. Assay used: immunoSEQ multiplex PCR; TCRdb lists only in-frame clones, some missing. The table records 100,000 to 150,000 clones, approximately 92% of them present only once. The sample taken for sequencing was PBMCs. The receptor set was obtained from a man of 80 years or more with head and neck cancer.

The chain is built from TRBV5-4 and TRBJ1-1; 11 bases are a match to TRBD1. The CDR3 is 16 residues long. From germline, CDR1 is SGHNT and CDR2 YYREEE (reference sequence). J lost 5 bases, V lost 4 bases, and 10 bases had no gene match. The CDR3 bases are TGTGCCAGCAGCAAACCCGGACAGGGGGCAAGGACTGAAGCTTTCTTT. This encodes CASSKPGQGARTEAFF.

The chain links TRBV4-1 to TRBJ2-1, with TRBD2 identical over 11 bases. With V trimmed by 0 bases and J by 0 bases, 10 bases remained unmatched. Germline values: CDR1 MGHRA, CDR2 YSYEKL. There are 20 residues in the CDR3. The CDR3 loop is CASSQDLLAGGISSYNEQFF. CDR3 in DNA: TGCGCCAGCAGCCAAGATTTGCTAGCGGGGGGAATTAGCTCCTACAATGAGCAGTTCTTC.

The rearrangement joins TRBV3-1 (or the pseudogene TRBV3-2) to TRBJ1-6; possibly TRBD1 for D (6 bases). V lost 0 bases to trimming and J lost 10 bases, with 13 bases between them. CDR1 is LGHDT, CDR2 YNNKEL, per germline (reference sequence). The CDR3 has 15 amino acids. CDR3 amino acids: CASSQDGTMGSPLHF. Here the CDR3 DNA reads TGTGCCAGCAGCCAAGATGGGACAATGGGCTCACCCCTCCACTTT.

The rearrangement uses TRBV27 and TRBJ1-1, with D maybe TRBD1 (6 bases). Germline CDR1 and CDR2: MNHEY and SMNVEV (reference sequence). Trimming left V 6 bases short and J 0 bases short, with 20 bases between. The CDR3 is made up of 17 amino acids. The CDR3 sequence is CASSRLGGGGLNTEAFF. Here the CDR3 DNA reads TGTGCCAGCAGCCGGCTGGGGGGGGGCGGACTGAACACTGAAGCTTTCTTT.

The V gene is TRBV4-3, the J gene TRBJ1-5, with D maybe TRBD1 (5 bases). Trimming took off 3 bases at V and 7 bases at J, with 16 bases between the two ends. In germline, CDR1 is LGHNA, CDR2 YSLEER. The CDR3 extends over 15 amino acids. CDR3 sequence (DNA): TGCGCCAGCAGCCATGCCGCGGGGGGAGTCCAGCCCCAGCATTTT. Its translation is CASSHAAGGVQPQHF.

The V gene is TRBV12-2, the J gene TRBJ2-7; TRBD1 is the table's D call, not checked against the DNA. TRBV12-2 is annotated as a pseudogene. This CDR3 contains 15 residues. The CDR3, as DNA: TGTGCAAGTCGCCAGGCCGGGACAGGAACCTACGAGCAGTACTTC. Encoded protein: CASRQAGTGTYEQYF.

This sequence joins TRBV15 and TRBJ2-3, with 7 bases matching TRBD2. Germline loops: CDR1 LNHNV, CDR2 YYDKDF (reference sequence). Trimming took 3 bases from V and 3 from J; bases not matched to a gene: 3. The CDR3 spans 14 residues. Here the CDR3 DNA reads TGTGCCACCAGCAGGGGAGGGTCAACAGATACGCAGTATTTT. Its protein is CATSRGGSTDTQYF.

This chain joins TRBV19 and TRBJ2-7; 15 nucleotides match TRBD2. Germline V CDR1 and CDR2: LNHDA, SQIVND (reference sequence). V gave up 4 bases and J gave up 6 bases; unmatched junction bases: 4. The CDR3 length is 15 residues. The CDR3 loop is CASSKGLAGGGEQYF. CDR3 bases: TGTGCCAGTAGTAAGGGACTAGCGGGAGGAGGCGAGCAGTACTTC. The variable domain in full, with the rest retrieved from reference TRBV19 and TRBJ2-7, is DGGITQSPKYLFRKEGQNVTLSCEQNLNHDAMYWYRQDPGQGLRLIYYSQIVNDFQKGDIAEGYSVSREKKESFPLTVTSAQKNPTAFYLCASSKGLAGGGEQYFGPGTRLTVT.

V gene TRBV6-5 combines with J gene TRBJ1-4; no clear D. The length of the CDR3 is 12 residues. Trimming pared 5 bases from V and 7 bases from J, leaving 8 bases between. Per germline, CDR1 MNHEY and CDR2 SVGAGI. The CDR3 here is CASSIKREKLFF. The CDR3 DNA sequence: TGTGCCAGCAGTATAAAGCGTGAAAAACTGTTTTTT.

This clone appeared once. The rearrangement links TRBV7-2 to TRBJ2-3; D gene ambiguous. This CDR3 spans 15 amino acids. Between the trimmed V and J ends, which lost 3 bases and 4 bases, there was a span of 14 bases. The germline gives CDR1 SGHTA, CDR2 FQGNSA. The CDR3 region is CASSFFGVASDTQYF. The DNA for the CDR3 is TGTGCCAGCAGCTTTTTTGGGGTAGCATCAGATACGCAGTATTTT.

This rearrangement joins TRBV5-4 to TRBJ2-1; 8 bases match TRBD1. The J segment lost 0 bases and the V segment lost 4 bases, leaving 6 bases of the junction unmatched. The germline CDR1 and CDR2 sequences are SGHNT and YYREEE (reference sequence). The CDR3 totals 16 residues. The CDR3 sequence is CASSRTGSTSYNEQFF. As DNA, the CDR3 is TGTGCCAGCAGCCGGACAGGGTCGACCTCCTACAATGAGCAGTTCTTC.

The V and J genes are TRBV9 and TRBJ1-2; D unclear. Germline V gene data show CDR1 as SGDLS and CDR2 as YYNGEE. The CDR3 covers 11 residues. Trimming took off 3 bases at V and 0 bases at J, with 0 bases between the two ends. CDR3 protein: CASSANYGYTF. The CDR3 DNA follows: TGTGCCAGCAGCGCTAACTATGGCTACACCTTC.

The chain carries TRBV28 and TRBJ2-1, with 7 bases aligning to TRBD2. The CDR3 spans 18 residues. J gave up 7 bases and V 3 bases, and 18 bases lay outside the gene matches. Germline CDR1 reads MDHEN; CDR2 reads SYDVKM. DNA of the CDR3: TGTGCCAGCAGTTTGGCGACTGTGGGAGGGCTAGCTTCTAATGAGCAGTTCTTC. This translates into CASSLATVGGLASNEQFF.

This chain connects TRBV7-8 to TRBJ1-4; 10 bases map to TRBD1. The junction had 7 bases not matched to a gene; V was cut back by 4 bases and J by 8 bases. Germline assignment: CDR1 SGHVS and CDR2 FQNEAQ. CDR3 length equals 15 residues. The CDR3 DNA is TGTGCCAGCAGCTCAACCGGGACAGGGGTAGAAAAACTGTTTTTT. Translated: CASSSTGTGVEKLFF.

This chain connects TRBV6-5 to TRBJ2-7; tentatively, D is TRBD1 (5 bases). Trimming pared 8 bases from V and 2 bases from J, leaving 16 bases between. The CDR3 consists of 14 residues. The germline V gene has CDR1 MNHEY and CDR2 SVGAGI. CDR3 region: CASGQGQNTYEQYF. DNA of the CDR3: TGTGCCAGCGGGCAGGGCCAAAACACCTACGAGCAGTACTTC.

With respect to this clone: The sample contains more than one DNA sequence encoding this CDR3. This sequence joins TRBV5-5 and TRBJ2-5; 7 bases are shared with TRBD1. The CDR3 is 14 residues long. Per the germline V gene, CDR1 is SGHKS and CDR2 is YYEKEE (reference sequence). The V and J ends lost 4 bases and 1 base, in that order; junction bases with no gene match: 4. The CDR3 here is CASSLGTVQETQYF. CDR3 bases: TGTGCCAGCAGCCTAGGGACAGTCCAAGAGACCCAGTACTTC. Full variable domain (outside the CDR3, taken from reference TRBV5-5 and TRBJ2-5): DAGVTQSPTHLIKTRGQQVTLRCSPISGHKSVSWYQQVLGQGPQFIFQYYEKEERGRGNFPDRFSARQFPNYSSELNVNALLLGDSALYLCASSLGTVQETQYFGPGTRLLVL.

This chain links TRBV6-1 with TRBJ2-7, with a weak D call TRBD2 (5 bases). This CDR3 is 12 amino acids long. Germline V lookup: CDR1 MNHNS, CDR2 SASEGT. With 2 bases removed from V and 4 bases from J, the gap between germline ends came to 6 bases. CDR3 nucleotide sequence: TGTGCCAGCAGTGAACGAGGGTACGAGCAGTACTTC. Translated: CASSERGYEQYF.

This clone was counted a single time. This chain uses TRBV6-2 or TRBV6-3 with TRBJ2-2, with a possible D match to TRBD1 (6 bases). Germline loops: CDR1 MNHEY, CDR2 SVGEGT. Trimming pared 2 bases from V and 0 bases from J, leaving 7 bases between. There are 15 residues in the CDR3. The CDR3 bases are TGTGCCAGCAGTTACAAGGGGGCGAACACCGGGGAGCTGTTTTTT. Residues: CASSYKGANTGELFF.

The genes are TRBV12-5 and TRBJ2-1; D unresolved. The CDR3 extends over 12 amino acids. The germline V gene has CDR1 LGHNT and CDR2 FRNRAP. The V end lost 2 bases, the J end lost 3 bases, and 2 bases lay between the germline ends. CDR3 DNA sequence: TGTGCTAGTGGTTTGATCTACAATGAGCAGTTCTTC. The encoded protein is CASGLIYNEQFF. Combining the CDR3 with reference TRBV12-5 and TRBJ2-1 gives the whole variable domain DARVTQTPRHKVTEMGQEVTMRCQPILGHNTVFWYRQTMMQGLELLAYFRNRAPLDDSGMPKDRFSAEMPDATLATLKIQPSEPRDSAVYFCASGLIYNEQFFGPGTRLTVL.

In its sample, this clone was seen many times. The chain recombines TRBV4-2 with TRBJ1-5; D is uncertain. V lost 0 bases, J lost 4 bases, and 10 bases lay in between. The germline V gene has CDR1 LGHNA and CDR2 YNFKEQ. This CDR3 is built from 15 residues. CDR3 bases: TGTGCCAGCAGCCAAGACCCCATCGCTAATCAGCCCCAGCATTTT. Protein product: CASSQDPIANQPQHF.

The chain uses TRBV5-6 and TRBJ1-6; 7 bases agree with TRBD1. The CDR3 runs 14 residues. From germline, CDR1 is SGHDT and CDR2 YYEEEE. V trimming: 4 bases; J trimming: 7 bases; junction bases outside the gene matches: 5. The CDR3 DNA is TGTGCCAGCAGCCGGGGACAGACGAATTCACCCCTCCACTTT. It yields the protein CASSRGQTNSPLHF.

The chain employs TRBV5-5 and TRBJ1-2; possibly TRBD1 for D (5 bases). This CDR3 is built from 13 residues. The germline CDR1 and CDR2 sequences are SGHKS and YYEKEE (reference sequence). V lost 9 bases, J lost 8 bases, and 20 bases lay in between. The CDR3 protein is CAKGRAPINGYTF. CDR3 nucleotides: TGTGCCAAGGGACGGGCTCCGATTAACGGCTACACCTTC. The complete variable domain, with remaining parts taken from reference TRBV5-5 and TRBJ1-2, reads DAGVTQSPTHLIKTRGQQVTLRCSPISGHKSVSWYQQVLGQGPQFIFQYYEKEERGRGNFPDRFSARQFPNYSSELNVNALLLGDSALYLCAKGRAPINGYTFGSGTRLTVV.

This chain joins TRBV12-3 or TRBV12-4 and TRBJ2-7, with D perhaps matching TRBD2 (6 bases). This CDR3 is 13 amino acids long. Trimming pared 5 bases from V and 0 bases from J, leaving 8 bases between. The CDR3 spells CASSAGGSYEQYF. The CDR3, as DNA: TGTGCCAGCAGTGCCGGGGGCTCCTACGAGCAGTACTTC.

The chain joins TRBV10-3 to TRBJ1-2, with D perhaps TRBD1 (5 bases). V was trimmed by 2 bases and J by 2 bases, leaving 6 bases between them. Germline V gene sequence: CDR1 ENHRY, CDR2 SYGVKD. The CDR3 has 13 residues. The CDR3 spells CAISEGTNYGYTF. The CDR3 DNA follows: TGTGCCATCAGTGAGGGGACGAACTATGGCTACACCTTC.

This sequence joins TRBV25-1 and TRBJ1-4, with unresolved D. The V end lost 0 bases, the J end lost 6 bases, and 11 bases lay between the germline ends. The CDR3 length is 15 residues. CDR1 and CDR2 (germline): MGHDK, SYGVNS. The CDR3 loop reads CASSEYAREDEKLFF. CDR3 in DNA: TGTGCCAGCAGTGAATATGCGAGGGAGGATGAAAAACTGTTTTTT.

The chain recombines TRBV11-2 with TRBJ1-6, with no clear D. The CDR3 spans 13 residues. The V end was cut by 5 bases, the J end by 8 bases, with 10 bases between. Germline V gene sequence: CDR1 SGHAT, CDR2 FQNNGV. The CDR3 DNA follows: TGTGCCAGCAGCCGCGCGGAGCATTCACCCCTCCACTTT. The encoded protein is CASSRAEHSPLHF.